Described below is a single T cell receptor beta chain sequence and its context. The record originates from a study of OX40 agonist ivuxolimab in advanced cancers. Assay: immunoSEQ multiplex PCR; the TCRdb copy retains only in-frame clones and omits some. This sample yields some 35,000 clones, of which more than 75% are seen a single time; less than 35% belongs to the top ten. With V trimmed by 2 bases and J by 7 bases, 8 bases remained unmatched. There are 15 residues in the CDR3. In germline, CDR1 is SGHNT, CDR2 YENEEA. The sequence derives from an adult with an advanced solid tumor such as melanoma, head and neck, liver or kidney cancer. The sequenced sample was CD4+ or CD8+ T cells sorted from blood, obtained in a trial of the OX40 agonist ivuxolimab. The chain is built from TRBV11-3 and TRBJ2-3, with 8 bases that match TRBD2. CDR3 nucleotide sequence: TGTGCCAGCAGCTTAACGAGCGGGAGCCGATATACGCAGTATTTT. The encoded protein is CASSLTSGSRYTQYF.